Below, one TCR beta chain is given with its context. This record comes from a study of blood T cell repertoires in COVID-19. On the study more broadly: Collection of acute and convalescent COVID-19 samples took place in the United States, Italy and Spain.

Profiled with immunoSEQ multiplex PCR; TCRdb holds only in-frame clones, not every one. Among approximately 82,000 clones listed, about 81% were seen once. The germline CDR1 and CDR2 sequences are MDHEN and SYDVKM. The CDR3 is 15 residues long. The V gene lost 8 bases and the J gene lost 6 bases, with 17 bases spanning the gap. Sequenced material: peripheral blood. The source of this sequence is a human donor in a cohort sampled during active COVID-19. The genes are TRBV28 and TRBJ1-6; D not resolved. The CDR3 is CASHANEQLNSPLHF. The CDR3 DNA is TGTGCCAGCCACGCCAATGAACAGCTTAATTCACCCCTCCACTTT. The whole variable domain, filled in from reference TRBV28 and TRBJ1-6, reads DVKVTQSSRYLVKRTGEKVFLECVQDMDHENMFWYRQDPGLGLRLIYFSYDVKMKEKGDIPEGYSVSREKKERFSLILESASTNQTSMYLCASHANEQLNSPLHFGNGTRLTVT.